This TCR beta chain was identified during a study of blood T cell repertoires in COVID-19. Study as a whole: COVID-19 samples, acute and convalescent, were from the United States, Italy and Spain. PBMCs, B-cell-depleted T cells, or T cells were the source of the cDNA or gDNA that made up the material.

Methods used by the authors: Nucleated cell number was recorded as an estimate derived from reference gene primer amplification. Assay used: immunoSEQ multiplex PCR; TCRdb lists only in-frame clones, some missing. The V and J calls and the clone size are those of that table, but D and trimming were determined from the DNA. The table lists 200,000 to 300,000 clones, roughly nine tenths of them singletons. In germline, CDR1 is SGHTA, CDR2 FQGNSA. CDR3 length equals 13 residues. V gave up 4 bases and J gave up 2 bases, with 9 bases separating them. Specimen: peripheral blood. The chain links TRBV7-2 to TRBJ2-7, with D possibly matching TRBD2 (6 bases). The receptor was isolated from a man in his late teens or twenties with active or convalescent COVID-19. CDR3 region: CASSSAGPYEQYF. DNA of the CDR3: TGTGCCAGCAGCTCTGCGGGACCCTACGAGCAGTACTTC.